This T cell receptor beta chain was observed in a study of siplizumab effects on memory and regulatory T cells. Trimming took 5 bases from V and 3 from J; bases not matched to a gene: 3. The germline V gene has CDR1 SGHVS and CDR2 FNYEAQ. The CDR3 spans 15 residues. As to this clone: Its antigen is unidentified.

Assay: immunoSEQ multiplex PCR; the TCRdb copy retains only in-frame clones and omits some. Of approximately 65,000 clones listed, roughly 85% are singletons. Whole-study findings and limits: Naive T cells appeared more diverse than memory cells and seemed to be major alloresponse contributors.

This receptor was obtained from a human donor in good health. The chain joins TRBV7-6 to TRBJ1-4, with 10 bases that match TRBD1. The specimen was memory CD4+ T cells sorted from blood. The CDR3 region has the DNA TGTGCCAGCAGCGATGACAGGGGGCCTAATGAAAAACTGTTTTTT. It yields the protein CASSDDRGPNEKLFF.